The present T cell receptor (beta chain) was sequenced within a study of cytomegalovirus exposure and HLA in healthy donors. Study-level points and caveats: Previously analyzed data showed that most TCR beta V segments were productive at a frequency of about 90% or about 30%. Through in vitro validation, three CMV-associated chains were shown to be specific for CMV antigens. While the bulk of TCR sequences proved rare, some public TCRs turned up in many donors.

On this clone itself: What it recognizes is unknown.

It was with 60 Vbeta and 13 Jbeta primers that the PCR ran. Clones were read by immunoSEQ multiplex PCR, and TCRdb kept only the in-frame ones, dropping some. The sample holds 150,000 to 200,000 clones, 60% to 85% seen once. In germline, CDR1 is MGHDK, CDR2 SYGVNS. The V and J ends lost 6 bases and 6 bases respectively, with 11 bases between them. The CDR3 runs 13 residues. The specimen was PBMCs. This receptor was taken from a male donor in good health and CMV-seropositive. The rearrangement uses TRBV25-1 and TRBJ2-2; the D gene is possibly TRBD1 (6 bases). The CDR3 bases are TGTGCCAGCAGCGCCACAGGGTCCGGGGAGCTGTTTTTT. It specifies CASSATGSGELFF.